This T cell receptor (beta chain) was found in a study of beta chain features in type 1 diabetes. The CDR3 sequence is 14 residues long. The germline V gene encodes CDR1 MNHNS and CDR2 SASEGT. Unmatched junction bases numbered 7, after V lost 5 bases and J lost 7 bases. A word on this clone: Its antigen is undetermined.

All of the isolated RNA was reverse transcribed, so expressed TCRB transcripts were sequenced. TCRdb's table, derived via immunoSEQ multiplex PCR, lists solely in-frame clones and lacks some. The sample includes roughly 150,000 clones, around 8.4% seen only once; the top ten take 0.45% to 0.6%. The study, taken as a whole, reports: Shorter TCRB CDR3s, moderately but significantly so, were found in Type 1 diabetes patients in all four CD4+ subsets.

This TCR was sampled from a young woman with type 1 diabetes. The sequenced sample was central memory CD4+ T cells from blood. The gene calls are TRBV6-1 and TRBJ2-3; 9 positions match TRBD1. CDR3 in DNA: TGTGCCAGCAGTTCCGGGACAGGGACATATACGCAGTATTTT. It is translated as CASSSGTGTYTQYF.